Below, 29 T cell receptor beta chains from the same sample are listed, as sequenced in a study of Graves' ophthalmopathy and Graves' hyperthyroidism. Amplification of the TCR beta CDR3 regions used RNA transcripts (as template). First-round RT-PCR with HTBI primers preceded a second-round multiplex PCR. TCRdb redid the calling of the multiplex PCR reads with MiXCR, one entry per CDR3 protein. The sample has almost 750,000 distinct CDR3 sequences, roughly 41% seen once; the top ten hold 44%. Sequencing input: peripheral blood. These receptors came from an adult man with Graves' ophthalmopathy.

This clonotype showed up many times. J is TRBJ1-5 and V is TRBV24-1; 10 positions agree with TRBD1. The CDR3 consists of 14 residues. Looked up from germline, CDR1 is KGHDR and CDR2 is SFDVKD. V trimming: 11 bases; J trimming: 5 bases; junction bases outside the gene matches: 8. In nucleotides, the CDR3 is TGTGCCAGCAGCTTCGGGACAGGGGATCAGCCCCAGCATTTT. Translation gives CASSFGTGDQPQHF.

The chain recombines TRBV12-3 or TRBV12-4 with TRBJ2-5, with 8 bases fitting TRBD1. The CDR3 length is 15 residues. Trimming at V came to 8 bases and at J to 5 bases, leaving 13 bases not matched to a gene. CDR3 protein: CASSSTRGRAETQYF. DNA for the CDR3: TGTGCCAGCTCGTCGACCAGGGGGCGCGCGGAGACCCAGTACTTC.

This clonotype was picked up a small number of times. The rearrangement uses TRBV20-1 and TRBJ2-7; TRBD2 aligns across 7 bases. V shed 2 bases and J 3 bases; nucleotides not matched to a gene: 10. The CDR3 is 15 residues long. Germline V lookup: CDR1 DFQATT, CDR2 SNEGSKA (reference sequence). The CDR3 here is CSARPLEPGGYEQYF. The CDR3, as DNA: TGCAGTGCTAGACCCCTCGAACCGGGGGGCTACGAGCAGTACTTC.

Remarks on this clonotype: At one boundary the junction diverges from the germline segment, which might be a read error. The chain recombines TRBV10-3 with TRBJ1-5; TRBD1 matches at 10 bases. This CDR3 is 17 amino acids long. Germline loops: CDR1 ENHRY, CDR2 SYGVKD. CDR3 sequence (DNA): TGTGCCACCAGTGCCCGCAAGGACAGGGGGATCGGTCAGCCCCAGCATTTT. Amino acid sequence: CATSARKDRGIGQPQHF.

This clonotype was observed once. Given a much more abundant clone one base away, this may be a read error. The J gene is TRBJ1-1, the V gene TRBV7-9; D call uncertain. V shed 1 base and J shed 5 bases, with 14 bases lying between them. Germline V gene lookup returns CDR1 SEHNR and CDR2 FQNEAQ (reference sequence). This CDR3 is built from 15 residues. CDR3 sequence: CASSLGGVFGTEAFF. In DNA form, the CDR3 reads TGTGCCAGCAGCTTAGGTGGAGTGTTCGGGACTGAAGCTTTCTTT.

There are many counts of this clonotype. The V and J genes are TRBV10-2 and TRBJ1-2; D gene unclear. Germline V lookup: CDR1 WSHSY, CDR2 SAAADI. Trimming shortened V by 8 bases and J by 0 bases, and 13 bases separated the two germline ends. The CDR3 is 14 amino acids. The CDR3, as DNA: TGCGCCAGCTCTCCGGACCGGACTAACTATGGCTACACCTTC. It codes for CASSPDRTNYGYTF.

The gene calls are TRBV7-9 and TRBJ1-1; 7 bases fit TRBD1. This CDR3 spans 16 amino acids. Per germline, CDR1 SEHNR and CDR2 FQNEAQ (reference sequence). The V gene end was trimmed by 2 bases and the J gene end by 6 bases; junction bases not matched to a gene: 12. CDR3 nucleotides: TGTGCCAGCAGCTTATTGTGGCCCACAGGGGCGGCTGAAGCTTTCTTT. It encodes CASSLLWPTGAAEAFF.

On this clonotype itself: This may stem from a read error, because a much larger clone lies one nucleotide away. The chain is built from TRBV2 and TRBJ1-1, with D possibly TRBD1 on 5 matching bases. Germline CDR1 and CDR2: SNHLY and FYNNEI. The CDR3 is 14 amino acids. The CDR3 loop is CASGEVRGYTEAFF. The CDR3 coding sequence is TGTGCCAGCGGTGAAGTTAGGGGCTACACTGAAGCTTTCTTT.

In this sample, this clonotype turned up a few times. The chain recombines TRBV2 with TRBJ1-1; tentatively, D is TRBD1 (5 bases). Trimming cost V 3 bases and J 1 base, with 9 bases left between them. In germline, CDR1 is SNHLY, CDR2 FYNNEI. This CDR3 contains 14 residues. The CDR3 here is CASSDGAGNTEAFF. In DNA, the CDR3 is TGTGCCAGCAGTGATGGGGCAGGGAACACTGAAGCTTTCTTT.

The chain links TRBV10-3 to TRBJ1-5, with D possibly matching TRBD1 (6 bases). CDR1 ENHRY and CDR2 SYGVKD come from the germline V gene. The CDR3 sequence is 16 residues long. Trimming took 0 bases from V and 2 from J, leaving 11 bases between them. The chain's CDR3 is CAISESTGYGNQPQHF. The CDR3 region has the DNA TGTGCCATCAGTGAGTCGACAGGCTATGGCAATCAGCCCCAGCATTTT.

On this clonotype itself: A clone one base away is much larger, so this may be a read error. The chain has TRBV11-1 and TRBJ1-6; the match to TRBD1 covers 8 bases. This CDR3 comprises 14 residues. V shed 7 bases and J 9 bases; nucleotides not matched to a gene: 8. CDR1 is SGHAT, CDR2 FQDESV, per germline (reference sequence). The CDR3 protein is CASNPAGGTSPLHF. The CDR3 DNA sequence: TGTGCCAGCAACCCGGCAGGGGGCACTTCACCCCTCCACTTT.

This clonotype came up many times. The chain employs TRBV25-1 and TRBJ1-1; TRBD1 might be the D (5 bases). The CDR3 has 14 residues. Trimming left V 5 bases short and J 3 bases short, with 13 bases between. Germline assignment: CDR1 MGHDK and CDR2 SYGVNS. The CDR3 here is CASSLTGRDTEAFF. DNA of the CDR3: TGTGCCAGCAGTCTTACAGGAAGGGACACTGAAGCTTTCTTT.

In this sample, this clonotype turned up many times. The chain links TRBV25-1 to TRBJ1-6, with a tentative D call TRBD1 (5 bases). The length of the CDR3 is 15 residues. Between the trimmed V and J ends, which lost 1 base and 5 bases, there was a span of 9 bases. Germline CDR1 MGHDK, CDR2 SYGVNS. CDR3 sequence reads: CASSELRGNNSPLHF. CDR3 nucleotide sequence: TGTGCCAGCAGTGAATTGAGGGGAAATAATTCACCCCTCCACTTT. Complete variable domain (other parts from reference TRBV25-1 and TRBJ1-6): EADIYQTPRYLVIGTGKKITLECSQTMGHDKMYWYQQDPGMELHLIHYSYGVNSTEKGDLSSESTVSRIRTEHFPLTLESARPSHTSQYLCASSELRGNNSPLHFGNGTRLTVT.

The sample holds a few counts of this clonotype. This chain links TRBV2 with TRBJ2-7; 14 nucleotides match TRBD2. V lost 6 bases, J lost 4 bases, and 8 bases stayed unmatched. The CDR3 consists of 16 residues. CDR1 is SNHLY, CDR2 FYNNEI, per germline. The CDR3 nucleotides are TGTGCCAGCAGCTTGGGACTAGCGGGAGTCGGGTACGAGCAGTACTTC. Its protein is CASSLGLAGVGYEQYF.

The CDR3, as DNA: TGCAGTGCCCTGGGACTAGCGGGAAGGGACTATGGCTACACCTTC. This gives the protein CSALGLAGRDYGYTF. The J gene is TRBJ1-2, the V gene TRBV20-1; tentative D call: TRBD1 (5 bases). V lost 6 bases to trimming and J lost 3 bases, with 20 bases between them. Germline CDR1 and CDR2: DFQATT and SNEGSKA (reference sequence). This CDR3 contains 15 residues.

This clonotype was found many times. The gene calls are TRBV7-9 and TRBJ1-6, with D possibly matching TRBD1 (5 bases). V lost 5 bases to trimming and J lost 14 bases, with 13 bases between them. CDR1 is SEHNR, CDR2 FQNEAQ, per germline (reference sequence). This CDR3 comprises 12 residues. This chain's CDR3 is CASSLVGGTLHF. The CDR3, as DNA: TGTGCCAGCAGCCTTGTGGGGGGTACCCTCCACTTT.

In its sample, this clonotype was seen a few times. The J gene is TRBJ2-6, the V gene TRBV2; tentatively, D is TRBD1 (6 bases). V shed 8 bases and J shed 4 bases, with 27 bases lying between them. This CDR3 region has 19 residues. Per the germline V gene, CDR1 is SNHLY and CDR2 is FYNNEI. CDR3 nucleotide sequence: TGTGCCAGCTCACCTACTCCCACGCCTGCAGGGACAGGGGCCAACGTCCTGACTTTC. Translation gives CASSPTPTPAGTGANVLTF.

This clonotype was seen a few times. The chain couples TRBV11-2 to TRBJ2-7; no clear D gene. Trimming took 5 bases from V and 0 from J, leaving 5 bases between them. The germline CDR1 and CDR2 sequences are SGHAT and FQNNGV. CDR3 length: 12 amino acids. In DNA, the CDR3 is TGTGCCAGCAGCCAGTTCTCCTACGAGCAGTACTTC. Amino acids: CASSQFSYEQYF.

The sample holds a few counts of this clonotype. The genes are TRBV12-3 or TRBV12-4 and TRBJ1-6; 10 bases match TRBD1. V shed 3 bases and J 0 bases; nucleotides not matched to a gene: 5. This CDR3 region has 18 residues. The CDR3 is CASSLGTGASSYNSPLHF. CDR3 nucleotide sequence: TGTGCCAGCAGTTTGGGGACAGGGGCGAGCTCCTATAATTCACCCCTCCACTTT.

CDR3 sequence reads: CSARDRVENTEAFF. The CDR3 DNA sequence: TGCAGTGCCCGGGACAGGGTTGAGAACACTGAAGCTTTCTTT. The V gene is TRBV20-1, the J gene TRBJ1-1; 9 bases fit TRBD1. CDR1 is DFQATT and CDR2 is SNEGSKA in the germline V gene (reference sequence). The ends lost 6 bases at V and 1 base at J; junction bases unmatched: 6. The CDR3 covers 14 residues.

The chain is built from TRBV10-2 and TRBJ2-7; D possibly uses TRBD1 or TRBD2 (5 bases each). The V end was cut by 8 bases, the J end by 6 bases, with 14 bases between. Looked up from germline, CDR1 is WSHSY and CDR2 is SAAADI. The CDR3 runs 12 residues. In nucleotides, the CDR3 is TGCGCCAGCCGGGACGGTCTCTCCGAGCAGTACTTC. Translation: CASRDGLSEQYF.

CDR3 DNA sequence: TGTGCCAGTAGTATAGATCGGGAAGTCATGAACACTGAAGCTTTCTTT. Its protein product is CASSIDREVMNTEAFF. V gene TRBV19 combines with J gene TRBJ1-1, with D uncertain. There are 16 residues in the CDR3. V was trimmed by 0 bases and J by 0 bases, leaving 11 bases between them. The germline CDR1 and CDR2 sequences are LNHDA and SQIVND (reference sequence).

The chain recombines TRBV7-9 with TRBJ1-2, with 7 bases identical to TRBD1. This CDR3 is built from 12 residues. The V gene's germline CDR1 is SEHNR and CDR2 FQNEAQ (reference sequence). Trimming removed 6 bases from V and 8 bases from J; junction bases left unmatched: 6. In nucleotides, the CDR3 is TGTGCCAGCAGTCTGAACAGGGGAGGCTACACCTTC. Encoded protein: CASSLNRGGYTF.

The V and J genes are TRBV7-9 and TRBJ1-5; 8 bases are a match to TRBD1. The CDR3 length is 15 residues. V was clipped by 5 bases and J by 5 bases; unmatched bases: 8. CDR1 is SEHNR and CDR2 is FQNEAQ in the germline V gene (reference sequence). Here the CDR3 DNA reads TGTGCCAGCAGCCGCCAGGGGGCTGGTGATCAGCCCCAGCATTTT. Protein product: CASSRQGAGDQPQHF.

At least ten counts were recorded for this clonotype. The J gene is TRBJ2-2, the V gene TRBV29-1; D gene ambiguous. Trimming took off 7 bases at V and 7 bases at J, with 13 bases between the two ends. Germline V gene lookup returns CDR1 SQVTM and CDR2 ANQGSEA. The CDR3 sequence is 12 residues long. CDR3 region: CSAEVVGGELFF. CDR3 DNA sequence: TGCAGCGCCGAGGTGGTAGGCGGGGAGCTGTTTTTT.

This clonotype was detected many times. The rearrangement links TRBV7-2 to TRBJ2-7, with TRBD1 matching over 9 bases. This CDR3 has 15 amino acids. V lost 6 bases, J lost 0 bases, and 6 bases stayed unmatched. Germline-derived CDR1 and CDR2 are SGHTA and FQGNSA. The CDR3 reads CASSPDRGSSYEQYF. The CDR3 nucleotides are TGTGCCAGCAGTCCGGACAGGGGAAGCTCCTACGAGCAGTACTTC.

This clonotype has at least ten counts. The rearrangement joins TRBV7-9 to TRBJ1-1; a weak D match, TRBD1 (6 bases). Germline V gives CDR1 SEHNR, CDR2 FQNEAQ (reference sequence). Trimming pared 5 bases from V and 10 bases from J, leaving 17 bases between. The CDR3 is 13 amino acids. The chain's CDR3 is CASSPQGRGGAFF. CDR3 coding DNA: TGTGCCAGCAGCCCGCAGGGGCGAGGGGGAGCTTTCTTT.

As concerns this clonotype: The conserved phenylalanine or tryptophan is not found at the CDR3 terminus, so this likely reflects a read error. The chain combines TRBV11-2 with TRBJ1-6; 10 bases line up with TRBD1. CDR1 and CDR2 from the germline V gene are SGHAT and FQNNGV. The J segment lost 9 bases and the V segment lost 6 bases, leaving 5 bases of the junction unmatched. CDR3 length: 14 residues. The CDR3 sequence is CASSLTGGSSPLHL. DNA of the CDR3: TGTGCCAGCAGTTTGACAGGGGGCTCTTCACCCCTCCACCTT.

This clonotype was counted a few times. The J gene is TRBJ2-5, the V gene TRBV12-3 or TRBV12-4; D is perhaps TRBD2 (5 bases). V was clipped by 7 bases and J by 5 bases, with 17 bases between them. CDR3 length: 14 amino acids. The CDR3 DNA sequence: TGTGCCAGCACGCCATATGGAGGTGTGGAGACCCAGTACTTC. It specifies CASTPYGGVETQYF.